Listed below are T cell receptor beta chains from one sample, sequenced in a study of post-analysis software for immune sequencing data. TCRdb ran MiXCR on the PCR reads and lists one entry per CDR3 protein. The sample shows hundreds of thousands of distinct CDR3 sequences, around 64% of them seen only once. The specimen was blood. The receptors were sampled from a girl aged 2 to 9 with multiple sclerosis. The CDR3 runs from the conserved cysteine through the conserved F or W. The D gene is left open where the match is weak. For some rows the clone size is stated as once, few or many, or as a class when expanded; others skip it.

CASRSGTVYGVLTF TGTGCCAGCAGATCCGGGACAGTCTATGGCGTCCTGACTTTC TRBD1 TRBV6-5 few TRBJ2-6
CASLDYSYNEQFF TGTGCCAGCTTGGACTACTCCTACAATGAGCAGTTCTTC . TRBV18 few TRBJ2-1
CASSFSAQDPTGANVLTF TGCGCCAGCAGCTTCTCAGCCCAGGACCCCACTGGGGCCAACGTCCTGACTTTC . TRBV5-1 . TRBJ2-6
CASSYTGTGGTDTQYF TGTGCCAGCAGTTACACCGGGACAGGGGGCACAGATACGCAGTATTTT TRBD1 TRBV6-5 . TRBJ2-3
CSAIGPSTQGYGYTF TGCAGTGCTATCGGGCCCTCAACCCAAGGCTATGGCTACACCTTC . TRBV20-1 . TRBJ1-2
CASSQASGRNEQFF TGTGCCAGCAGCCAGGCTAGCGGGAGAAATGAGCAGTTCTTC TRBD2 TRBV3-1 . TRBJ2-1
CSGGTALSTDTQYF TGCAGCGGGGGGACGGCCCTTAGCACAGATACGCAGTATTTT . TRBV29-1 . TRBJ2-3
CATSALRSPSTDTQYF TGTGCCACCAGTGCCTTAAGGTCCCCTAGCACAGATACGCAGTATTTT . TRBV24-1 . TRBJ2-3
CSARDRATEAFF TGCAGTGCTAGAGACAGGGCCACTGAAGCTTTCTTT . TRBV20-1 few TRBJ1-1
CASSLTGDLAQQFF TGTGCCAGCAGCCTGACAGGGGACCTGGCGCAGCAGTTCTTC TRBD1 TRBV25-1 . TRBJ2-1
CRAFRGQDLHF TGCAGGGCTTTTCGCGGTCAGGACCTCCACTTT . TRBV20-1 . TRBJ1-6
CSARGAGTYEQYF TGCAGTGCTAGAGGGGCAGGTACCTACGAGCAGTACTTC . TRBV20-1 few TRBJ2-7
CASSLIPDQEQFF TGTGCCAGCAGCTTGATCCCCGATCAAGAGCAGTTCTTC . TRBV5-6 . TRBJ2-1
CASTDGGEAFF TGTGCCAGCACCGACGGGGGGGAAGCTTTCTTT . TRBV6-5 . TRBJ1-1
CASSQFLAPEQFF TGTGCCAGCAGCCAGTTTCTAGCGCCTGAGCAGTTCTTC . TRBV4-2 . TRBJ2-1
CSARLAGTQETQYF TGCAGTGCTAGATTAGCGGGGACACAAGAGACCCAGTACTTC TRBD2 TRBV20-1 many TRBJ2-5
CASSFTSLNEQYF TGTGCCAGCAGTTTCACTAGCTTGAACGAGCAGTACTTC . TRBV27 . TRBJ2-7
CASSLEGPGTSTDTQYF TGCGCCAGCAGCCTAGAGGGTCCGGGAACTAGCACAGATACGCAGTATTTT . TRBV4-1 few TRBJ2-3
CSARDSHSAASGSQGYEQYF TGCAGTGCTAGAGATTCTCATTCTGCGGCTAGCGGGAGTCAAGGATACGAGCAGTACTTC TRBD2 TRBV20-1 few TRBJ2-7
CAIRTTDTQYF TGTGCCATCCGGACCACAGATACGCAGTATTTT . TRBV7-2 few TRBJ2-3
CASSQGLSGGKETQYF TGTGCCAGCAGCCAAGGGCTTAGCGGGGGGAAAGAGACCCAGTACTTC TRBD2 TRBV3-1 few TRBJ2-5
CASSEKVWPGIRSPDTQYF TGTGCCAGCAGTGAAAAAGTTTGGCCCGGGATCAGGAGCCCAGATACGCAGTATTTT . TRBV6-1 . TRBJ2-3
CASSKTPGEGEQYF TGCGCCAGCAGCAAGACTCCCGGAGAAGGCGAGCAGTACTTC . TRBV4-1 . TRBJ2-7
CASSPWAGPKETQYF TGTGCCAGCAGCCCGTGGGCGGGCCCGAAAGAGACCCAGTACTTC . TRBV5-5 . TRBJ2-5
CASSVGAGYTF TGTGCCAGCAGTGTGGGGGCTGGCTACACCTTC . TRBV25-1 . TRBJ1-2
CASSPPGQGSTDTQYF TGTGCCAGCTCACCTCCGGGACAGGGGAGCACAGATACGCAGTATTTT TRBD1 TRBV18 . TRBJ2-3
CASSFLRLAGGYEQYF TGTGCCAGCAGTTTCCTTCGACTAGCGGGAGGTTACGAGCAGTACTTC TRBD2 TRBV6-6 . TRBJ2-7
CASSLGPAGYF TGTGCCAGCAGCTTAGGCCCTGCGGGGTACTTC . TRBV11-2 . TRBJ2-7
CASSQLAANRYGYTF TGTGCCAGCAGCCAATTGGCAGCGAACCGATATGGCTACACCTTC . TRBV4-2 . TRBJ1-2
CASSPDSEAFF TGTGCCAGCTCACCGGACAGTGAAGCTTTCTTT . TRBV18 . TRBJ1-1
CASSYWMADTQYF TGTGCCAGCAGTTACTGGATGGCAGATACGCAGTATTTT . TRBV6-2/TRBV6-3 . TRBJ2-3
CSAPASGNTIYF TGCAGTGCTCCGGCCTCTGGAAACACCATATATTTT . TRBV20-1 . TRBJ1-3
CSAVRTGQETQYF TGCAGTGCTGTTCGAACAGGGCAGGAGACCCAGTACTTC . TRBV20-1 . TRBJ2-5
CASSYVALAGRYEQYF TGTGCCAGCAGTTACGTGGCCCTAGCGGGACGTTACGAGCAGTACTTC TRBD2 TRBV6-5 . TRBJ2-7
CASSLKGKRDEQFF TGTGCCAGCAGTTTAAAAGGGAAGAGGGATGAGCAGTTCTTC . TRBV27 . TRBJ2-1
CASSPRNSPLHF TGTGCCAGCAGCCCCAGAAATTCACCCCTCCACTTT . TRBV7-2 . TRBJ1-6
CASSPQGAEQPQHF TGCGCCAGCAGCCCGCAGGGGGCTGAACAGCCCCAGCATTTT TRBD1 TRBV5-1 . TRBJ1-5
CSVAENNEQFF TGCAGCGTTGCAGAAAACAATGAGCAGTTCTTC . TRBV29-1 . TRBJ2-1
CASSSGLRGTYEQYF TGCGCCAGCAGCTCCGGACTGCGAGGAACCTACGAGCAGTACTTC . TRBV10-1 . TRBJ2-7
CSVEVRAGPNTGELFF TGCAGCGTTGAAGTCAGGGCGGGCCCGAACACCGGGGAGCTGTTTTTT . TRBV29-1 few TRBJ2-2
CSAKGTPDQPQHF TGCAGTGCTAAGGGGACACCGGATCAGCCCCAGCATTTT . TRBV20-1 . TRBJ1-5
CSGETQYF TGCAGCGGTGAGACCCAGTACTTC . TRBV29-1 . TRBJ2-5